This T cell receptor (beta chain) emerged from a study of T cell repertoires in cytomegalovirus infection. On the study more broadly: Indications of both CMV infection and matching HLA type were provided by public TCR beta signatures.

Whole-study findings and limits: The cumulative frequency of public TCR beta families identified carriers of CMV plus the relevant HLA. HLA-C-restricted CMV-specific TCR beta clonotypes were dominant in the ex vivo response.

This CDR3 is 16 amino acids long. Germline V lookup: CDR1 SGHDN, CDR2 FVKESK. Trimming stripped 0 bases from V and 2 bases from J, with 11 bases between. TCRdb redid the calling of the reads with MiXCR, one entry per CDR3 protein. Among some 100,000 distinct CDR3 sequences, around a quarter were seen once, and the ten largest hold about 39%. About this clonotype: Its specificity is not known.

Sequenced: CD8+ T cells from PBMCs. This chain connects TRBV14 to TRBJ2-1, with D possibly being TRBD1 or TRBD2 (5 bases each). The sequence came from a human donor in good health (CMV status not recorded). Some clones in this sample may be carry-over from other donors' samples. The CDR3 sequence is CASSQDEGRPYNEQFF. CDR3 DNA sequence: TGTGCCAGCAGCCAAGATGAGGGGCGACCCTACAATGAGCAGTTCTTC.